These T cell receptor beta chains were read from a single sample in a study of shared clonotypes between healthy human individuals. The data were produced by immunoSEQ multiplex PCR, yet TCRdb's version contains in-frame clones alone and is incomplete. Of some 2,400,000 clones detected, under 97% appear once; the ten largest clones hold 0.1% to 0.15%. Sequenced material: naive CD4+ T cells sorted from blood. These receptors were obtained from a man aged 18 to 30 in good health. The CDR3 runs from the conserved cysteine through the conserved F or W. The D gene is left open where the match is weak. Some rows have no size entry. The others give once, few or many, or a class for an expanded clone.

.,TRBJ1-4,14,.,TRBV5-1,CASSLAGTNEKLFF,TGCGCCAGCAGCTTGGCCGGCACTAATGAAAAACTGTTTTTT
.,TRBJ1-1,13,.,TRBV29-1,CSVETVMNTEAFF,TGCAGCGTTGAAACAGTCATGAACACTGAAGCTTTCTTT
.,TRBJ1-4,11,.,TRBV20-1,CSARDSEKLFF,TGCAGTGCTAGAGACAGTGAAAAACTGTTTTTT
.,TRBJ1-1,13,.,TRBV28,CASSLGTRTEAFF,TGTGCCAGCAGTTTAGGGACTCGGACTGAAGCTTTCTTT
.,TRBJ1-1,13,.,TRBV18,CASSPMGGTEAFF,TGTGCCAGCTCACCAATGGGAGGCACTGAAGCTTTCTTT
.,TRBJ1-5,15,.,TRBV2,CASSDPRYSNQPQHF,TGTGCCAGCAGTGACCCCCGCTATAGCAATCAGCCCCAGCATTTT
once,TRBJ1-2,16,TRBD1,TRBV5-1,CASSLAYPGQGLGYTF,TGCGCCAGCAGCTTGGCCTATCCGGGACAGGGTCTAGGCTACACCTTC
.,TRBJ2-3,16,TRBD2,TRBV9,CASSVGASGGANTQYF,TGTGCCAGCAGCGTAGGGGCTAGCGGGGGGGCAAATACGCAGTATTTT
.,TRBJ2-1,14,TRBD2,TRBV4-2,CATGLAGGYNEQFF,TGTGCCACTGGACTAGCGGGGGGATACAATGAGCAGTTCTTC
.,TRBJ2-2,15,.,TRBV5-1,CASGREGLATGELFF,TGCGCCAGCGGCAGGGAAGGTCTTGCGACCGGGGAGCTGTTTTTT
.,TRBJ1-1,12,TRBD1,TRBV2,CASSGQGWGAFF,TGTGCCAGCAGCGGACAGGGCTGGGGGGCTTTCTTT
.,TRBJ2-3,18,TRBD2,TRBV28,CASSFLSGGRISTDTQYF,TGTGCCAGCAGTTTCCTGTCGGGGGGGCGTATAAGCACAGATACGCAGTATTTT
.,TRBJ1-2,15,.,TRBV4-2,CASSPDLGGHYGYTF,TGTGCCAGCAGCCCTGATCTAGGGGGTCACTATGGCTACACCTTC
.,TRBJ1-6,12,.,TRBV7-9,CASSLVDSPLHF,TGTGCCAGCAGCTTAGTGGATTCACCCCTCCACTTT
.,TRBJ2-5,13,.,TRBV12-5,CARGDTNLETQYF,TGTGCTAGGGGCGATACTAATTTAGAGACCCAGTACTTC
.,TRBJ2-1,13,TRBD2,TRBV7-6,CASSGWTSGSMIF,TGTGCCAGCAGCGGTTGGACTAGCGGGAGTATGATCTTC